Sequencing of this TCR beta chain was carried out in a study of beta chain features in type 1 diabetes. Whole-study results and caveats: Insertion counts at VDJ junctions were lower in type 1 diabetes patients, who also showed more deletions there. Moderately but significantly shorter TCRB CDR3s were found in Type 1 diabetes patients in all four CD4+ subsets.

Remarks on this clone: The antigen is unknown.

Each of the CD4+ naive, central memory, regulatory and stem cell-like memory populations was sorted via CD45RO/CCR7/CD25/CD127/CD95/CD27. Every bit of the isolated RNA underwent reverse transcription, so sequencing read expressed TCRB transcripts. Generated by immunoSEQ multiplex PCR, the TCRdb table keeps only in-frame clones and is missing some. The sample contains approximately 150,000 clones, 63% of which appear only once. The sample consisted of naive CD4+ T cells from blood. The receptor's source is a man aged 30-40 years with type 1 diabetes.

DNA of the CDR3: TGCAGCGTCCACCTGAACACTGAAGCTTTCTTT. It is translated as CSVHLNTEAFF. The chain employs TRBV29-1 and TRBJ1-1; D ambiguous. Germline values: CDR1 SQVTM, CDR2 ANQGSEA. This CDR3 spans 11 amino acids. V dropped 6 bases and J dropped 0 bases, with 5 bases sitting between them.